This T cell receptor beta chain was recorded in a study of T cell responses to AZD1222 COVID-19 vaccine (dated by TCRdb to 2020 to 2022). In terms of the full investigation: AZD1222 recipients whose second dose came at about 4 weeks and those whose second dose came at about 12 weeks were combined into one group, since spike-specific TCR depth and breadth did not differ between the two schedules. TCR sequencing was performed for roughly 250 trial participants, of whom around 200 were given two doses of AZD1222 and around 26 were given two doses of MenACWY control vaccine. Trial participants were enrolled by age into subgroups of 18-55, 56-69 and 70-plus years, and approximately 150, 30 and 60 TCR-sequenced participants, respectively, were included in these subgroups.

The full study reports these points: The 56-69-year group was small, and its depth increase did not reach significance, likely because of low power. Conclusions about previously exposed vaccinees are limited because only five to seven AZD1222 recipients were SARS-CoV-2 seropositive at baseline. The vaccine-associated CD4 TCRs covered the entire spike protein, and the dominant responses fell in regions 160-218 and 743-854. Because no day 14 peak-response samples were available, repertoires were characterized only after the peak T cell response. Epitopes outside the regions mutated in the B.1.351 and B.1.1.7 variants were reportedly recognized by nearly half of the unique spike-specific TCRs. Most participants were white British and females outnumbered males, and the authors suggested that clonal diversity may have been underestimated. Spike-specific TCR breadth and depth rose significantly after two AZD1222 doses compared with day 0 and with MenACWY recipients.

Details on this clone: It has no known antigen specificity. No quality values exist for individual bases; no much larger clone is one base distant.

The CDR3 regions of human TCRbeta chains were analyzed by immunosequencing. Per the source publication's procedure: TCRs in the repertoires were compared against a reference library of SARS-CoV-2-specific TCRs that had been generated with the MIRA antigen-specificity platform. Breadth meant the fraction of unique TCRs that were SARS-CoV-2-associated, whereas depth meant the fraction of total T cells that were SARS-CoV-2-associated. Using the MIRA data, each spike-specific TCR was assigned both to the spike region to which the TCR was reactive and to a CD4 or CD8 class. Log10-transformed breadth and depth values were compared by one-way ANOVA with Sidak's multiple comparisons tests. What TCRdb holds here is the immuneACCESS table cut down to in-frame rearrangements. Part of the clones is not present; checked against another copy, under half of the missing clones reflect an unresolved V gene, and the others are unexplained. That table is the source of V, J and clone size, and D and trimming were worked out from the DNA. The sample yields 150,000 to 200,000 clones; about nine tenths were counted once. Around 3% of the sample rests with the top ten.

Taken with the paper, the label for time point translates to: baseline before first vaccination. Vaccinee samples came from UK trials COV001 and COV002, including a single-blind randomized controlled phase 2/3 trial of AZD1222 (ChAdOx1 nCoV-19) in healthy adults. For TCRbeta chain sequencing, PBMC samples from trial participants were taken at day 0 and at day 28 after the second dose. V and J are truncated by 1 base and 2 bases respectively, leaving an intervening sequence of 8 bases. CDR1 and CDR2, per the germline V gene (reference sequence), are LNHDA and SQIVND. The CDR3 runs 15 residues from the cysteine to the phenylalanine. Solely the CDR3 DNA is kept, with 45 bases framed from the first base.

Material: peripheral blood, obtained on day 0 of AZD1222 vaccination. The sequence joins TRBV19 to TRBJ2-2; tentative D gene TRBD1, with 6 bases matching. The receptor was derived from an adult in good health. The CDR3 region: CASSIGTVNTGELFF. The DNA sequence is as follows: TGTGCCAGTAGTATAGGGACAGTAAACACCGGGGAGCTGTTTTTT. Supplemented by the reference TRBV19 and TRBJ2-2 proteins around the CDR3, the complete variable domain is DGGITQSPKYLFRKEGQNVTLSCEQNLNHDAMYWYRQDPGQGLRLIYYSQIVNDFQKGDIAEGYSVSREKKESFPLTVTSAQKNPTAFYLCASSIGTVNTGELFFGEGSRLTVL.